This T cell receptor (beta chain) emerged from a study of OX40 agonist ivuxolimab in advanced cancers. Notes on the research overall: The costimulatory receptor OX40 (CD134) was targeted by ivuxolimab, a fully human IgG2 agonistic monoclonal antibody. Patients were allowed to have had prior anti-PD-1, anti-PD-L1 or anti-CTLA-4 therapy, and approximately 43% of the dose-escalation patients had previously received checkpoint inhibitors. Intravenous ivuxolimab was administered to patients every 2 weeks at six dose levels: 0.01, 0.1, 0.3, 1.5, 3 and 10 mg/kg. Of the approximately 50 patients in dose escalation, about 20 had hepatocellular carcinoma, about 15 had melanoma, 9 had renal cell carcinoma and 9 had head and neck cancer. Peripheral TCRbeta sequencing was intended to test whether TCR sequence diversity was altered and clonal T-cell expansion was caused by ivuxolimab. The monotherapy dose-escalation portion (N ≈ 50 patients) of the phase I ivuxolimab trial is reported in the paper. The dose-escalation cohort was about 83% male with a mean age of around 62 years, ranging from roughly 20 to 80. Three dose-escalation patients achieved partial responses, one with hepatocellular carcinoma and two with cutaneous melanoma.

For this clone: Its binding antigen is unknown. Base quality data are lacking; no much larger clone is found one base away.

Study-wide findings and limitations: In partial responders in the 0.1-3.0 mg/kg groups, normalized peripheral clonal expansion was found to be among the lowest, especially among CD8+ T cells. After ivuxolimab, more expanded clones were found on average in CD8+ T cells than in CD4+ T cells. At doses of 0.1 to 3.0 mg/kg, clonal expansion of both CD4+ and CD8+ T cells in blood was seen between baseline and week 6. Low levels of normalized T-cell clonal expansion were also seen in some patients who did not respond. Antigen specificity was not determined for the clonally expanded peripheral T cells.

Patients with a history of autoimmune disease or receiving systemic immunosuppression were excluded from the trial. Peripheral blood for TCR sequencing was collected from all dose cohorts at baseline, on cycle 4 day 1, and on cycle 7 day 1. The samples were drawn from a first-in-human, open-label, multicenter phase I dose-escalation trial of ivuxolimab. Adults with locally advanced or metastatic melanoma, renal cell, hepatocellular, or head and neck squamous cell carcinoma were enrolled in the trial. Before TCR sequencing, CD4+ T cells and CD8+ T cells were sorted from peripheral blood as separate populations. Trimming costs V 4 bases and J 7 bases, and their ends lie 11 bases apart. The germline V gene supplies CDR1 MRHNA and CDR2 SNTAGT. The CDR3 covers 13 residues, taking in both the cysteine and the phenylalanine. Only the CDR3 DNA is retained, 39 bases long and in frame from the first base. Genomic DNA was isolated from the sorted cells so that the TCRbeta CDR3 region could be sequenced. TCRbeta CDR3 regions were sequenced using the immunoSEQ Assay. TCRdb holds this immuneACCESS table with in-frame rearrangements only. Some clones are missing; in checked studies, unresolved V genes explain under half, and the rest has no known cause. The sample table records roughly 80,000 clones; around nine tenths of these occur just once. Together, the top ten hold 0.25% to 0.4% of the sample.

The rearrangement joined TRBV6-4 to TRBJ1-5; confidence is insufficient to name the D gene. Sequences were derived from CD4+ or CD8+ T cells sorted from blood, sampled in a trial of the OX40 agonist ivuxolimab. The sequence came from an adult with an advanced solid tumor such as melanoma, head and neck, liver or kidney cancer. Read as DNA, the sequence is TGTGCCAGCAGTGTCCGGACGGGACAGCCCCAGCATTTT. The translation is CASSVRTGQPQHF.